The 5 T cell receptor beta chains listed next were all sequenced from one sample in a study of blood T cell repertoires in COVID-19. Measured with immunoSEQ multiplex PCR; TCRdb has only the in-frame clones, and not every one. The sample lists over 130,000 clones, roughly 80% occurring once. The sample consisted of peripheral blood. These receptors were obtained from a woman aged 60-75 years with acute or convalescent COVID-19.

V usage is TRBV6-6 and J usage is TRBJ2-7; possible D gene TRBD1, 5 bases. Germline CDR1 is MNHNY and CDR2 is SVGAGI (reference sequence). The V end was cut by 5 bases, the J end by 3 bases, with 17 bases between. This CDR3 region has 15 residues. The CDR3 protein is CASSKGVFSFYEQYF. The CDR3 nucleotides read TGTGCCAGCAGTAAAGGGGTCTTTAGTTTCTACGAGCAGTACTTC.

The chain employs TRBV4-1 and TRBJ2-1, with 11 nucleotides matching TRBD2. The germline CDR1 and CDR2 sequences are MGHRA and YSYEKL. The CDR3 runs to 16 residues. With V trimmed by 0 bases and J by 9 bases, 7 bases remained unmatched. As DNA, the CDR3 is TGCGCCAGCAGCCAAGAATTCCTAGCGGGAGGTCTTGAGCAGTTCTTC. Protein product: CASSQEFLAGGLEQFF.

This chain connects TRBV28 to TRBJ1-2; tentative D call: TRBD1 (6 bases). V was trimmed by 6 bases and J by 7 bases, leaving 18 bases between them. This CDR3 has 14 amino acids. Germline CDR1 reads MDHEN; CDR2 reads SYDVKM. The CDR3 bases are TGTGCCAGCAGCTGGGGGACAAAAGTGGGTGGCTACACCTTC. Residues: CASSWGTKVGGYTF.

The chain carries TRBV28 and TRBJ1-2, with 7 bases identical to TRBD1. Germline V gives CDR1 MDHEN, CDR2 SYDVKM. J was trimmed by 5 bases and V by 6 bases; bases with no gene match: 9. The CDR3 spans 14 residues. The CDR3 spells CASRRPQGRYGYTF. The CDR3 DNA follows: TGTGCCAGCAGACGTCCACAGGGGCGATATGGCTACACCTTC.

The genes are TRBV30 and TRBJ1-2, with D possibly being TRBD1 (6 bases). The V end was cut by 0 bases, the J end by 8 bases, with 13 bases between. The CDR3 has 13 amino acids. Per germline, CDR1 GTSNPN and CDR2 SVGIG (reference sequence). CDR3 sequence (DNA): TGTGCCTGGAGTGTATTGGGGGCGGCCGGCTACACCTTC. Its protein is CAWSVLGAAGYTF.